One and the same sample provided the 27 T cell receptor beta chains below, sequenced in a study of cytomegalovirus exposure and HLA in healthy donors. Both 60 Vbeta primers and 13 Jbeta primers went into the PCR. TCRdb's table, derived via immunoSEQ multiplex PCR, lists solely in-frame clones and lacks some. The repertoire holds about 98,000 clones, with under 80% as singletons. Sequenced: PBMCs. Receptor source: a human donor in good health.

The rearrangement joins TRBV5-1 to TRBJ2-5, with a tentative D call TRBD2 (7 bases). Deletions cut 0 bases from V and 2 bases from J, with 14 bases between. Germline-derived CDR1 and CDR2 are SGHRS and YFSETQ. This CDR3 contains 16 residues. This CDR3 is CASSLAPRGGQETQYF. The CDR3 DNA follows: TGCGCCAGCAGCTTGGCCCCGAGGGGGGGTCAAGAGACCCAGTACTTC.

This clone has only one observation. The CDR3 bases are TGTGCCAGCAGCCCACCTGCGAATGAGCAGTTCTTC. Encoded protein: CASSPPANEQFF. V usage is TRBV7-2 and J usage is TRBJ2-1; D unclear. CDR1 is SGHTA, CDR2 FQGNSA, per germline. The CDR3 loop spans 12 amino acids. V was shortened by 5 bases and J by 7 bases, with 9 bases between the two germline ends.

V usage is TRBV2 and J usage is TRBJ2-7; TRBD1 might be the D (5 bases). This CDR3 contains 18 residues. Trimming took 6 bases from V and 4 from J, leaving 28 bases between them. The germline gives CDR1 SNHLY, CDR2 FYNNEI. CDR3 sequence (DNA): TGTGCCAGCAGCCCACCTATCCTCGACAGATTCTGGGATTACGAGCAGTACTTC. Protein: CASSPPILDRFWDYEQYF.

The chain couples TRBV25-1 to TRBJ2-2, with 10 bases identical to TRBD1. V was clipped by 4 bases and J by 6 bases; unmatched bases: 8. The length of the CDR3 is 16 residues. Germline CDR1 MGHDK, CDR2 SYGVNS. DNA for the CDR3: TGTGCCAGCAGTGGACGACAGGGGGCAGCGCCCGGGGAGCTGTTTTTT. This codes for CASSGRQGAAPGELFF.

The rearrangement links TRBV9 to TRBJ1-3, with 7 bases matching TRBD1. V lost 3 bases to trimming and J lost 3 bases; unmatched junction nucleotides: 6. Germline V CDR1 and CDR2: SGDLS, YYNGEE. The CDR3 consists of 15 residues. DNA of the CDR3: TGTGCCAGCAGCGAAGGGGGCGCGTATGGAAACACCATATATTTT. As protein: CASSEGGAYGNTIYF.

The chain has TRBV6-5 and TRBJ1-5, with D unresolved. The V end was cut by 1 base, the J end by 2 bases, with 6 bases between. Germline CDR1 is MNHEY and CDR2 is SVGAGI. CDR3 size: 14 residues. In DNA, the CDR3 is TGTGCCAGCAGTTACTGGCAGGGCAATCAGCCCCAGCATTTT. Its protein is CASSYWQGNQPQHF.

This clone was seen only a few times. One end of the junction is discordant with germline, which a read error may explain. The V and J genes are TRBV25-1 and TRBJ2-3; 7 bases are shared with TRBD1. This CDR3 contains 12 residues. Looked up from germline, CDR1 is MGHDK and CDR2 is SYGVNS. The DNA for the CDR3 is TGTGCCAGCAGTGAACTCCAACAGGGGCCGTTTTTT. Amino acids: CASSELQQGPFF.

The V and J genes are TRBV2 and TRBJ1-5; 7 nucleotides line up with TRBD1. This CDR3 has 15 residues. CDR1 SNHLY and CDR2 FYNNEI come from the germline V gene. V gave up 7 bases and J gave up 0 bases; unmatched junction bases: 6. The CDR3 loop reads CASTGQVLSNQPQHF. The CDR3 DNA reads as TGTGCCAGCACCGGACAGGTTCTTAGCAATCAGCCCCAGCATTTT.

This chain uses TRBV7-9 with TRBJ1-1, with 9 bases identical to TRBD1. Germline V gene lookup returns CDR1 SEHNR and CDR2 FQNEAQ (reference sequence). This CDR3 comprises 18 residues. Unmatched junction bases numbered 14, after V lost 5 bases and J lost 1 base. In DNA form, the CDR3 reads TGTGCCAGCAGCCCGGACAGGGGTGGAGGTATGGGGAACACTGAAGCTTTCTTT. Translation gives CASSPDRGGGMGNTEAFF.

This rearrangement joins TRBV7-9 to TRBJ1-4, with D perhaps matching TRBD1 (6 bases). With 4 bases removed from V and 0 bases from J, the gap between germline ends came to 15 bases. The CDR3 has 17 residues. In germline, CDR1 is SEHNR, CDR2 FQNEAQ (reference sequence). DNA for the CDR3: TGTGCCAGCAGCTACGCGCTAACAGGGTCAACTAATGAAAAACTGTTTTTT. It encodes CASSYALTGSTNEKLFF.

V is TRBV30 and J is TRBJ1-2; TRBD1 aligns across 9 bases. The V gene's germline CDR1 is GTSNPN and CDR2 SVGIG (reference sequence). The CDR3 has 13 amino acids. V lost 4 bases, J lost 7 bases, and 7 bases stayed unmatched. CDR3 DNA sequence: TGTGCCTGGACCACTGGGACAGGGAGTGGCTACACCTTC. Encoded protein: CAWTTGTGSGYTF.

The V gene is TRBV5-1, the J gene TRBJ1-2; 7 bases line up with TRBD1. This CDR3 contains 13 residues. With 4 bases clipped from V and 1 base from J, the junction kept 1 base outside the gene matches. In germline, CDR1 is SGHRS, CDR2 YFSETQ. CDR3 sequence (DNA): TGCGCCAGCAGCCACAGGGGTAACTATGGCTACACCTTC. It specifies CASSHRGNYGYTF.

This chain joins TRBV7-2 and TRBJ2-1; the match to TRBD2 covers 10 bases. Germline V gene lookup returns CDR1 SGHTA and CDR2 FQGNSA. This CDR3 has 17 amino acids. After removal of 3 bases from V and 0 bases from J, the junction contained 5 bases not matched to a gene. The CDR3 DNA is TGTGCCAGCAGCTTGGGACTAGCGCTAATCTCCTACAATGAGCAGTTCTTC. Protein product: CASSLGLALISYNEQFF.

The rearrangement links TRBV5-1 to TRBJ2-1; 10 bases are a match to TRBD2. The germline CDR1 and CDR2 sequences are SGHRS and YFSETQ. V shed 1 base, J shed 7 bases, and the junction held 11 bases outside the gene matches. The CDR3 length is 17 residues. CDR3 sequence reads: CASSLYSSGSRGNEQFF. The CDR3 nucleotides read TGCGCCAGCAGCTTGTATTCTAGCGGGAGTCGAGGTAATGAGCAGTTCTTC. Full variable domain (remainder filled in from reference TRBV5-1 and TRBJ2-1): KAGVTQTPRYLIKTRGQQVTLSCSPISGHRSVSWYQQTPGQGLQFLFEYFSETQRNKGNFPGRFSGRQFSNSRSEMNVSTLELGDSALYLCASSLYSSGSRGNEQFFGPGTRLTVL.

V is TRBV5-1 and J is TRBJ1-4, with D uncertain. CDR3 length equals 17 residues. In germline, CDR1 is SGHRS, CDR2 YFSETQ. V was pared by 0 bases and J by 1 base, with 13 bases between. The CDR3 coding sequence is TGCGCCAGCAGCTTGGATCCCAGATTAAAAACTAATGAAAAACTGTTTTTT. This sequence encodes CASSLDPRLKTNEKLFF.

Only a few counts were recorded for this clone. J is TRBJ1-1 and V is TRBV5-6, with a tentative D call TRBD1 (6 bases). This CDR3 comprises 14 residues. V shed 4 bases and J shed 5 bases, with 15 bases lying between them. Germline CDR1 is SGHDT and CDR2 is YYEEEE. CDR3 region: CASSPGGGGTEAFF. Written as DNA, the CDR3 is TGTGCCAGCAGCCCTGGGGGGGGCGGAACTGAAGCTTTCTTT.

CDR3 amino acids: CASSEAGLITEAFF. Here the CDR3 DNA reads TGTGCCAGCAGTGAAGCAGGGTTGATAACTGAAGCTTTCTTT. This chain uses TRBV25-1 with TRBJ1-1; tentative D call: TRBD1 (5 bases). The ends were cut back, 2 bases at V and 5 bases at J, with 12 bases in the middle. The CDR3 spans 14 residues. Germline values: CDR1 MGHDK, CDR2 SYGVNS.

This chain links TRBV5-6 with TRBJ2-5; D is perhaps TRBD1 (6 bases). V lost 4 bases, J lost 5 bases, and 12 bases lay in between. The CDR3 has 13 amino acids. CDR1 and CDR2 from the germline V gene are SGHDT and YYEEEE. The CDR3 loop reads CASSADRRETQYF. CDR3 DNA: TGTGCCAGCAGCGCAGACAGGAGGGAGACCCAGTACTTC.

In regard to this clone: The sample carries other DNA sequences with the same CDR3. The chain links TRBV18 to TRBJ2-7; 11 bases agree with TRBD1. Per germline, CDR1 KGHSH and CDR2 LQKENI. The CDR3 extends over 14 amino acids. J lost 3 bases, V lost 2 bases, and 0 bases had no gene match. The CDR3 nucleotides read TGTGCCAGCTCACCAGGGACAGGGGGCTACGAGCAGTACTTC. This translates into CASSPGTGGYEQYF.

This sequence joins TRBV27 and TRBJ1-2, with TRBD1 matching 8 bases. The CDR3 is 16 residues long. Losses at the gene ends were 0 bases for V and 5 bases for J; bases not matched to a gene: 8. The germline V gene has CDR1 MNHEY and CDR2 SMNVEV (reference sequence). This CDR3 is CASSLSSAGGGYGYTF. Written as DNA, the CDR3 is TGTGCCAGCAGTTTATCGTCGGCAGGGGGCGGGTATGGCTACACCTTC.

The chain employs TRBV7-2 and TRBJ2-1; TRBD2 might be the D (5 bases). Trimming took 10 bases from V and 2 from J, leaving 15 bases between them. CDR3 length: 14 amino acids. Germline V gene lookup returns CDR1 SGHTA and CDR2 FQGNSA. The CDR3 spells CATEERVPYNEQFF. CDR3 DNA sequence: TGTGCCACCGAGGAGAGGGTACCCTACAATGAGCAGTTCTTC.

In this sample, this clone turned up many times. V and J are TRBV6-6 and TRBJ1-1; TRBD1 aligns across 8 bases. Unmatched junction bases numbered 6, after V lost 1 base and J lost 8 bases. The length of the CDR3 is 14 residues. From germline, CDR1 is MNHNY and CDR2 SVGAGI (reference sequence). The CDR3 DNA reads as TGTGCCAGCAGTTACTACGCCAACAGGGGGGAAGCTTTCTTT. Amino acid sequence: CASSYYANRGEAFF.

This chain links TRBV2 with TRBJ2-3; D perhaps matches TRBD2 (6 bases). Looked up from germline, CDR1 is SNHLY and CDR2 is FYNNEI. Trimming pared 7 bases from V and 2 bases from J, leaving 10 bases between. The CDR3 extends over 13 amino acids. For the CDR3, the DNA is TGTGCCAGCAACCGGGACTTCACAGATACGCAGTATTTT. Translated: CASNRDFTDTQYF.

This clone was seen only a few times. The rearrangement links TRBV6-5 to TRBJ1-6; D not certain. The V end lost 2 bases, the J end lost 8 bases, and 4 bases lay between the germline ends. CDR1 and CDR2 from the germline V gene are MNHEY and SVGAGI. The CDR3 covers 12 residues. The CDR3 protein is CASSYPDSPLHF. CDR3 bases: TGTGCCAGCAGTTACCCGGATTCACCCCTCCACTTT.

The J gene is TRBJ1-2, the V gene TRBV27, with a tentative D call TRBD1 (5 bases). CDR1 MNHEY and CDR2 SMNVEV come from the germline V gene (reference sequence). V was trimmed by 8 bases and J by 6 bases, leaving 22 bases between them. This CDR3 contains 15 residues. The CDR3 reads CASSTGGEGYNGYTF. The CDR3 DNA reads as TGTGCCAGCTCGACGGGGGGGGAAGGGTACAATGGCTACACCTTC.

The J gene is TRBJ2-7, the V gene TRBV28, with 9 bases lining up with TRBD2. Germline V gene lookup returns CDR1 MDHEN and CDR2 SYDVKM. The V and J ends lost 6 bases and 7 bases, in that order; junction bases with no gene match: 10. CDR3 length equals 14 residues. The DNA of the CDR3 is TGTGCCAGCAGGACCCAGGCAGCGGGGGGAGAGCAGTACTTC. It is translated as CASRTQAAGGEQYF.

The chain is built from TRBV27 and TRBJ1-1; 8 nucleotides match TRBD1. The CDR3 is 19 residues long. Germline assignment: CDR1 MNHEY and CDR2 SMNVEV (reference sequence). V shed 1 base, J shed 1 base, and the junction held 14 bases outside the gene matches. CDR3 nucleotide sequence: TGTGCCAGCAGTTTATTTGGGACCTTAAGACAGGGGCCGAACACTGAAGCTTTCTTT. Its protein product is CASSLFGTLRQGPNTEAFF.